This TCR beta chain was obtained from a study of breast tumors, draining lymph nodes, adjacent tissues. General observations from the study: Tumor TCR diversity was below lymph nodes but above nontumor tissue.

The length of the CDR3 is 17 residues. Germline lookup yields CDR1 SGDLS and CDR2 YYNGEE. Trimming removed 0 bases from V and 0 bases from J; junction bases left unmatched: 8. Each CDR3 protein gets one entry after TCRdb re-called the multiplex PCR reads with MiXCR. The data hold about 200,000 distinct CDR3 sequences, with roughly 31% observed a single time. Axillary draining lymph nodes of breast cancer patients supplied the node samples. For this clonotype: Its antigen is not known.

Sequenced: axillary lymph node tissue. The clonotype originates from a female donor with breast cancer. Some clones in this sample may be carry-over from other donors' samples. The chain joins TRBV9 to TRBJ2-5; 7 nucleotides line up with TRBD2. In nucleotides, the CDR3 is TGTGCCAGCAGCGTAGTTGGGGGAGCGGGATACCAAGAGACCCAGTACTTC. It encodes CASSVVGGAGYQETQYF.